This record concerns one T cell receptor (beta chain) sequence. The sample comes from a study of shared clonotypes between healthy human individuals. At the level of the study: The plates for each donor numbered three CD4 naive, three CD4 memory, two CD8 naive and one CD8 memory.

To make CD8 memory, CD45RO+ cells were put together with CCR7-negative CD45RA+ TemRA cells. TCRdb's table, derived via immunoSEQ multiplex PCR, lists solely in-frame clones and lacks some. The sample has under 350,000 clones, roughly 84% seen once. V was cut by 3 bases and J by 3 bases, with 17 bases left in between. There are 16 residues in the CDR3. CDR1 is ENHRY and CDR2 is SYGVKD in the germline V gene. This chain uses TRBV10-3 with TRBJ1-1; D might be TRBD1 (5 bases). Source material: memory CD8+ T cells sorted from blood. Described subset: CD45RO+ cells pooled with CCR7-negative TemRA cells. The source of this sequence is a man aged 18 to 30 in good health. The CDR3 sequence: CAISELSIQGDTEAFF. CDR3 DNA: TGTGCCATCAGTGAATTGTCCATTCAAGGGGACACTGAAGCTTTCTTT.